These 3 T cell receptor beta chains originate from one sample sequenced in a study of T-cell reconstitution after alpha-beta-depleted transplantation in children. Unique molecular identifiers were used to barcode this TCRbeta library. TCRdb itself ran the PCR reads through MiXCR, one entry per CDR3 protein. The sample holds a few hundred thousand distinct CDR3 sequences, around 9.7% seen once. Specimen: PBMCs from the stem cell graft donor, collected from the stem cell graft. These receptors all come from a human donor who donated a stem cell graft to a child with SCID.

Ten or more counts support this clonotype. The chain is built from TRBV6-2 or TRBV6-3 and TRBJ2-1; 8 bases match TRBD2. The V and J ends lost 7 bases and 3 bases, in that order; junction bases with no gene match: 8. Germline lookup yields CDR1 MNHEY and CDR2 SVGEGT. The CDR3 has 15 residues. The CDR3 spells CASNLAGPIYNEQFF. For the CDR3, the DNA is TGTGCCAGCAACCTAGCGGGCCCAATCTACAATGAGCAGTTCTTC.

This clonotype showed up many times. The chain joins TRBV7-2 to TRBJ2-3; D remains ambiguous. V was trimmed by 4 bases and J by 4 bases, leaving 12 bases between them. Germline CDR1 is SGHTA and CDR2 is FQGNSA. CDR3 length: 14 residues. The CDR3 region has the DNA TGTGCCAGCAGCTCGAATCTCGGCCCAGATACGCAGTATTTT. Translation gives CASSSNLGPDTQYF.

This clonotype was detected ten times or more. The CDR3 sequence: CSAAVEKGNWYQETQYF. In DNA form, the CDR3 reads TGCAGTGCTGCCGTCGAGAAAGGAAACTGGTACCAAGAGACCCAGTACTTC. V and J are TRBV20-1 and TRBJ2-5, with no clear D. This CDR3 has 17 residues. V was trimmed by 5 bases and J by 0 bases, leaving 22 bases between them. Looked up from germline, CDR1 is DFQATT and CDR2 is SNEGSKA (reference sequence).